This T cell receptor (beta chain) was sequenced during a study of human thymus T cells (dated by TCRdb to about 2020). For context, the study as a whole: TCR alpha and beta repertoires from roughly eight infant thymus samples and a few related peripheral blood samples were characterized in the study. The cohort included several male and a couple of female infants, with donor ages spanning 7 to 244 days.

Using the immunoSEQ multiplex PCR assay, the TCRB and TCRAD loci were amplified from a standardized quantity of quality-controlled genomic DNA. The amplicons covered the V(D)J region and were long enough to include the CDR3 and to identify the V and J genes. The amplicons were sequenced on an Illumina platform via the commercial immunoSEQ service. In the authors' own workflow: Primer bias and sequencing errors were corrected using previously described methods, and TCRAD and TCRB definitions followed the IMGT database. Repertoires were analysed with immunoSEQ Analyzer 3.0 and VDJTools, covering basic statistics, V/J segment usage, diversity estimates, rarefaction and pairwise overlap. Diversity was estimated with Chao1, ChaoE, Efron-Thisted, Shannon and inverse Simpson indices, and also on datasets down-sampled to the smallest sample. Repertoire overlap used strict matching of CDR3 nucleotide sequence, V gene and J gene, with Jaccard-based multidimensional scaling clustering. TCRdb carries this immuneACCESS record with in-frame sequences only. Its versions omit some clonotypes, under half of them owing to an unresolved V gene in the studies checked, with the rest unexplained. The V and J calls and clone size were taken over from that table, and D and trimming were inferred from the DNA. For this sample the table gives 40,000 to 45,000 clones, of which 94% were detected only once. More than 0.1% of the sample goes to the ten largest clones.

In regard to this clone: This clone's antigen is unknown. Base qualities are not recorded, but no much larger clone differs from it by a single base.

Immunologically healthy infants undergoing open corrective cardiac surgery for congenital heart defects in Finland were used as donors. For four of the eight donors, a small about 0.45-1 mL aliquot of peripheral blood was collected during surgery. For blood samples, genomic DNA was extracted from all available leukocytes instead of from a fixed number of cells. Erythrocytes were removed from blood with ACK lysis buffer, and the leukocytes were stored as pellets at -70 °C. A QIAsymphony instrument was used to extract genomic DNA from the frozen cell pellets. Study-wide findings and limitations: On average, approximately 790,000 unique TCRB clonotypes were obtained from thymus samples, compared with some 84,000 from blood samples. Biased V and J gene segment usage appeared to be present in both thymic and peripheral blood repertoires.

The CDR3 numbers 15 residues from cysteine through phenylalanine. Of all the DNA, just the CDR3 is kept, 45 bases in frame from base 1. Trimming removed 10 bases from V and 5 bases from J; the gene matches leave 13 bases unexplained. The germline V gene provides CDR1 MDHEN and CDR2 SYDVKM. The TCR comes from a boy under two years old with a congenital heart defect but otherwise immunologically healthy. In this chain, TRBV28 is recombined with TRBJ2-3, and TRBD1 matches 9 of the central bases. The sequenced material came from blood. Here the CDR3 is given as CAILSGTGKGDTQYF. The DNA sequence follows: TGTGCCATACTATCTGGGACAGGGAAGGGAGATACGCAGTATTTT.